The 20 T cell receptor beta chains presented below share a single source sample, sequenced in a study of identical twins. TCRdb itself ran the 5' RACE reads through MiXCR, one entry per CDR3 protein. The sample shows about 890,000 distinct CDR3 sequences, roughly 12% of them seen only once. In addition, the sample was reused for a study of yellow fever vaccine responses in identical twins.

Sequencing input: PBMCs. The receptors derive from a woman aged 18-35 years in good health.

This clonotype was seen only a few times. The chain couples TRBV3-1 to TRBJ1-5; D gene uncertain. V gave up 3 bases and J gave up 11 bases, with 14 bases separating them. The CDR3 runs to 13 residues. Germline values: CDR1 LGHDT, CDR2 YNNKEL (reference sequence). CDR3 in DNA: TGTGCCAGCAGCCACACCTCCGGAGTGGCCCAGCATTTT. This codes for CASSHTSGVAQHF. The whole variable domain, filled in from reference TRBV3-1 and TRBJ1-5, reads DTAVSQTPKYLVTQMGNDKSIKCEQNLGHDTMYWYKQDSKKFLKIMFSYNNKELIINETVPNRFSPKSPDKAHLNLHINSLELGDSAVYFCASSHTSGVAQHFGDGTRLSIL.

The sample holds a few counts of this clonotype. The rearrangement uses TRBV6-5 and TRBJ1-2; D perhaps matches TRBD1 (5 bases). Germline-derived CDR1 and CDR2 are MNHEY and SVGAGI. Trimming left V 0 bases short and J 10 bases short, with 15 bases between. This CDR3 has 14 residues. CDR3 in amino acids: CASSYSFTEQDYTF. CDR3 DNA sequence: TGTGCCAGCAGTTACTCCTTCACTGAACAGGACTACACCTTC.

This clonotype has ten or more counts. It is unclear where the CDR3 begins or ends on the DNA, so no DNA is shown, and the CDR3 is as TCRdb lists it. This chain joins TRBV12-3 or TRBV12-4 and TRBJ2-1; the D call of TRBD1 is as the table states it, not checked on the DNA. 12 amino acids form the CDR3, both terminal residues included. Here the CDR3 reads CASSSSGNEQFF.

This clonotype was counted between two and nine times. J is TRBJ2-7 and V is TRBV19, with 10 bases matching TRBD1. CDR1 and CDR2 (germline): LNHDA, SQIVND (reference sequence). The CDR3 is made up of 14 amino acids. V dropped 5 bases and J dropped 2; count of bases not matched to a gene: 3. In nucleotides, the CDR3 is TGTGCCAGTAGTCCGGGACAGGGGACCTACGAGCAGTACGTC. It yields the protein CASSPGQGTYEQYV.

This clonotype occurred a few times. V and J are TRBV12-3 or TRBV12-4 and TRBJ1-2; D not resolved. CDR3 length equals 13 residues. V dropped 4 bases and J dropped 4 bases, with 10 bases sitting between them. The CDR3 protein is CASSYPLGYGYTF. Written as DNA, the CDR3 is TGTGCCAGCAGTTACCCTCTAGGCTATGGCTACACCTTC.

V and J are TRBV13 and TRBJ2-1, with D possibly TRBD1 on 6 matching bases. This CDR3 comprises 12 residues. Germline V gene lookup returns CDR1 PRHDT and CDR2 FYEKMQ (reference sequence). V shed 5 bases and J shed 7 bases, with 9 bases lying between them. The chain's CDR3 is CASSNRENEQFF. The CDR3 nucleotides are TGTGCCAGCAGCAACAGGGAGAATGAGCAGTTCTTC.

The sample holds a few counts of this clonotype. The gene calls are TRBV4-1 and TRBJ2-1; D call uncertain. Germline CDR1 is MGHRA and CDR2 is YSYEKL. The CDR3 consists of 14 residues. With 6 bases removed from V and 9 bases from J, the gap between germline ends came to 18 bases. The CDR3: CASSPNVGSGEQFF. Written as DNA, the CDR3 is TGCGCCAGCAGTCCCAACGTTGGTTCTGGTGAGCAGTTCTTC.

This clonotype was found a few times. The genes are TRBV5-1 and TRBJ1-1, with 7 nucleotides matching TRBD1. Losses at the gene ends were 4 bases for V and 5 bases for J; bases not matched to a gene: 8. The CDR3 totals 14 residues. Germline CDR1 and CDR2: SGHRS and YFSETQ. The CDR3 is CASSLSGQITEAFF. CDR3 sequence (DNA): TGCGCCAGCAGCCTTTCGGGACAGATTACTGAAGCTTTCTTT.

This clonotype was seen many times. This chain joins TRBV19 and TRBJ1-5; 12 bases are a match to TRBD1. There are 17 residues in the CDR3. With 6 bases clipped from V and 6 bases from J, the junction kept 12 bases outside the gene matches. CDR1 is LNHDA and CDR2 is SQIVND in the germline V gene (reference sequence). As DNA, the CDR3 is TGTGCCAGTAGCCAGACACCCGGGACAGGGGGCGGTCAGCCCCAGCATTTT. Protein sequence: CASSQTPGTGGGQPQHF. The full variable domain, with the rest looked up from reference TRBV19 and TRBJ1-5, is DGGITQSPKYLFRKEGQNVTLSCEQNLNHDAMYWYRQDPGQGLRLIYYSQIVNDFQKGDIAEGYSVSREKKESFPLTVTSAQKNPTAFYLCASSQTPGTGGGQPQHFGDGTRLSIL.

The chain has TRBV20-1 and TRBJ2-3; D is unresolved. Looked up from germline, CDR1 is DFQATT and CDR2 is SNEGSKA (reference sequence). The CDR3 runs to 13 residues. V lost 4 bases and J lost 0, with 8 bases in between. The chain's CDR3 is CSANMRSTDTQYF. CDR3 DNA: TGCAGTGCTAATATGCGGAGCACAGATACGCAGTATTTT.

In DNA form, the CDR3 reads TGCGCCAGCAGCCTTGGACAGGCGAGGAATTCACCCCTCCACTTT. It yields the protein CASSLGQARNSPLHF. The chain joins TRBV5-1 to TRBJ1-6, with 7 bases fitting TRBD1. This CDR3 has 15 residues. V gave up 4 bases and J gave up 7 bases; unmatched junction bases: 8. Looked up from germline, CDR1 is SGHRS and CDR2 is YFSETQ.

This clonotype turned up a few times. CDR3 region: CASSPGSLFGNEQFF. CDR3 DNA: TGCGCCAGCAGCCCGGGATCTCTGTTTGGGAATGAGCAGTTCTTC. J is TRBJ2-1 and V is TRBV5-1, with a possible D match to TRBD2 (5 bases). The CDR3 covers 15 residues. Per the germline V gene, CDR1 is SGHRS and CDR2 is YFSETQ. Trimming shortened V by 4 bases and J by 7 bases, and 18 bases separated the two germline ends.

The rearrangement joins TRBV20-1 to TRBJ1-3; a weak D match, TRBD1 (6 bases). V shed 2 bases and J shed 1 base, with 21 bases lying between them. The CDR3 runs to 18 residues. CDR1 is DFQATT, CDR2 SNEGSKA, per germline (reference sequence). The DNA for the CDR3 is TGCAGTGCTAGAATTAGTATACCTAAAAGGGGGTCTGGAAACACCATATATTTT. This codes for CSARISIPKRGSGNTIYF.

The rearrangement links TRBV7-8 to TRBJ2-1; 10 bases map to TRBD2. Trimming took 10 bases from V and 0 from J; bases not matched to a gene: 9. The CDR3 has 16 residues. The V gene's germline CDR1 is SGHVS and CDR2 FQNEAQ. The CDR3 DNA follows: TGTGCCACAACCCCGAGCGGGAGGGGCTCCTACAATGAGCAGTTCTTC. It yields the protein CATTPSGRGSYNEQFF.

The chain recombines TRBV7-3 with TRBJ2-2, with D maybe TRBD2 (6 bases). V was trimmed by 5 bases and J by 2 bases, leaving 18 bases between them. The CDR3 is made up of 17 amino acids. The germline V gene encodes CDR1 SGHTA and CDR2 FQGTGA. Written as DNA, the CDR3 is TGTGCCAGCAGCAGAGGTTCCGGGACTTATAACACCGGGGAGCTGTTTTTT. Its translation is CASSRGSGTYNTGELFF.

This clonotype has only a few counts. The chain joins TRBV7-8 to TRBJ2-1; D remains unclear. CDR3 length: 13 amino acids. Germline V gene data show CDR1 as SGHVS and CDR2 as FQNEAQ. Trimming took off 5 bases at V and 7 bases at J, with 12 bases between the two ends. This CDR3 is CASSPTTGNEQFF. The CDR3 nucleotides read TGTGCCAGCAGCCCAACTACCGGGAATGAGCAGTTCTTC. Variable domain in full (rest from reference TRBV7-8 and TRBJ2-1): GAGVSQSPRYKVAKRGQDVALRCDPISGHVSLFWYQQALGQGPEFLTYFQNEAQLDKSGLPSDRFFAERPEGSVSTLKIQRTQQEDSAVYLCASSPTTGNEQFFGPGTRLTVL.

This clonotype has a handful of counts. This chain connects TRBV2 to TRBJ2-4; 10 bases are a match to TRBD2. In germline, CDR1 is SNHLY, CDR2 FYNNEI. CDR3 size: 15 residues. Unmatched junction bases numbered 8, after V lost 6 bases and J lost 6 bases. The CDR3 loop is CASSAGGLAANIQYF. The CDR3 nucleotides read TGTGCCAGCAGCGCCGGTGGACTAGCGGCAAACATTCAGTACTTC.

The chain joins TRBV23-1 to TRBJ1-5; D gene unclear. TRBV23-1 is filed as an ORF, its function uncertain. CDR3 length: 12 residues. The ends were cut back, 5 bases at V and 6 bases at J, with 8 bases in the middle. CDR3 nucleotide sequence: TGCGCCAGCAGTACCACTTGTCAGCCCCAGCATTTT. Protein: CASSTTCQPQHF.

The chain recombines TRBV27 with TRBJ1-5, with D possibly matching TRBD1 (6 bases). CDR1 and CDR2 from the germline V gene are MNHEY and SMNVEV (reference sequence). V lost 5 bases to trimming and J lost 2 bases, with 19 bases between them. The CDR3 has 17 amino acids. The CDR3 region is CASSPLSTGLRNQPQHF. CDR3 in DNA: TGTGCCAGCAGTCCCTTATCGACAGGCCTTCGCAATCAGCCCCAGCATTTT.

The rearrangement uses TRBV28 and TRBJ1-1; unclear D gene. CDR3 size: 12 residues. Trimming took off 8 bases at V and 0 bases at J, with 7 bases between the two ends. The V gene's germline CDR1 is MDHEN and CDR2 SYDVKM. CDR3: CASGVLNTEAFF. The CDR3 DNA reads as TGTGCCAGCGGGGTACTGAACACTGAAGCTTTCTTT.